This T cell receptor beta chain was profiled in a study of cytomegalovirus exposure and HLA in healthy donors. On this clone itself: Its antigen is as yet unknown.

The PCR was carried out with 60 Vbeta primers and 13 Jbeta primers. Sequencing was performed with immunoSEQ multiplex PCR; in TCRdb, only in-frame clones are kept and a portion is missing. The repertoire holds around 130,000 clones, with just over 70% as singletons. Whole-study findings and limits: Researchers reported from a later analysis that most CMV-associated TCR beta chains appeared HLA-restricted.

The germline CDR1 and CDR2 sequences are SGHRS and YFSETQ. V dropped 4 bases and J dropped 5; count of bases not matched to a gene: 4. CDR3 size: 14 residues. The sample comprised PBMCs. V usage is TRBV5-1 and J usage is TRBJ1-1, with 11 bases identical to TRBD1. The source of this sequence is a woman aged 55-69 years in good health and CMV-seropositive. DNA of the CDR3: TGCGCCAGCAGCCCGGGACAGGGGGTGACTGAAGCTTTCTTT. This encodes CASSPGQGVTEAFF. Full variable domain (rest looked up from reference TRBV5-1 and TRBJ1-1): KAGVTQTPRYLIKTRGQQVTLSCSPISGHRSVSWYQQTPGQGLQFLFEYFSETQRNKGNFPGRFSGRQFSNSRSEMNVSTLELGDSALYLCASSPGQGVTEAFFGQGTRLTVV.